This T cell receptor (beta chain) was sequenced for a study of control samples from healthy donors and cancer patients. V was clipped by 3 bases and J by 12 bases, with 14 bases between them. Germline V gene lookup returns CDR1 SGHAT and CDR2 FQNNGV. The CDR3 loop spans 12 amino acids. This clone was observed a handful of times. The data were produced by immunoSEQ multiplex PCR, yet TCRdb's version contains in-frame clones alone and is incomplete. The repertoire holds approximately 94,000 clones, with less than 85% as singletons. The clonotype was recovered from an older man with lung cancer. Sequencing was carried out using PBMCs. The V gene is TRBV11-2, the J gene TRBJ1-2; possible D gene TRBD1, 5 bases. Written as DNA, the CDR3 is TGTGCCAGCAGCTTTCGGCCTGGGACGAACACCTTC. Translated: CASSFRPGTNTF.